The TCR beta chain under discussion was sequenced for a study of T cell repertoires in cytomegalovirus infection. V was clipped by 5 bases and J by 1 base, with 9 bases between them. The CDR3 consists of 13 residues. Germline V gene lookup returns CDR1 SEHNR and CDR2 FQNEAQ (reference sequence). Each CDR3 protein is one row after TCRdb ran MiXCR on the reads. The sample carries roughly 120,000 distinct CDR3 sequences, more than 25% recorded once. In the case of this clonotype: Its matching antigen is unknown.

Study-level results: Dominating the ex vivo response were HLA-C-restricted CMV-specific TCR beta clonotypes. CMV carriers with the relevant HLA were identified by cumulative public TCR beta family frequency.

The chain employs TRBV7-9 and TRBJ2-7, with D perhaps matching TRBD1 (6 bases). The sequence derives from a human donor in good health (CMV status not recorded). Some clones in this sample may be carry-over from other donors' samples. Here the sequenced sample was CD8+ T cells from cultured PBMCs, taken from culture after CMV antigen stimulation. The CDR3 reads CASSNGQSYEQYF. CDR3 coding DNA: TGTGCCAGCAGCAACGGACAGTCCTACGAGCAGTACTTC.